This entry concerns a single TCR beta chain. There is no known antigen for this receptor. No much larger clonotype is one base removed from it; base qualities were not supplied. The immunoSEQ Assay, a bias-controlled multiplex PCR, was used to amplify TCRbeta CDR3 regions from genomic DNA. The authors' analysis ran thus. The number of nucleated cells in each sample was estimated from the amplification of reference gene primers within the assay. Sequence reads were collapsed and filtered to measure the absolute abundance of every unique TCRbeta CDR3 rearrangement. For each sample, productive Simpson clonality was calculated by taking the square root of Simpson's diversity index across productive rearrangements. The clones in this table, taken by TCRdb from immuneACCESS, are in-frame only. Not every clone is retained; where verified, under half of the shortfall comes from an unresolved V gene, and the cause of the rest is unknown. That table is the source of V, J and clone size, and D and trimming were worked out from the DNA. The sample table holds under 250,000 clones, of which 81% were seen once. In total, the top ten clones hold roughly 8% of the sample.

This sample was taken from a study of blood T cell repertoires in COVID-19 (TCRdb year 2020). A note on the overall study: Samples from collaborators originated in the United States, Italy and Spain and spanned both the acute and convalescent phases of COVID-19. The prospective study material was composed of cDNA or gDNA derived from T cells, B-cell-depleted T cells, or PBMCs. The dataset comprised deeply sampled blood TCRbeta repertoires from subjects exposed to, actively infected with, or recovered from COVID-19. The repertoires were released in a freely available public database meant as a resource for research on the immune response to SARS-CoV-2. Samples were obtained from the ongoing ImmuneRACE study (first 160 participants) and from 1,254 subjects provided by 6 global collaborators. Sample metadata almost always included a de-identified subject ID, COVID-19 status, age in years and sex. Where available, HLA class I and class II types were obtained from metadata supplied by the sample provider rather than from assay-based typing. What the research found in general, with its limitations: The quantity of clinical and demographic metadata differed by source and by participant and was supplied without curation.

The collaborating institutions used their own protocols to collect whole blood in K2EDTA tubes. For TCRbeta analysis, collaborator samples were shipped as frozen whole blood, as isolated PBMCs, or as DNA extracted from either sample type. Compared with germline, V lacks 4 bases and J lacks 1 base; bases without a gene match: 10. CDR1 MNHNS and CDR2 SASEGT are derived from the germline V gene. The CDR3 spans 18 residues, from the cysteine through the phenylalanine. Only CDR3 DNA remains: 54 bases, in frame from the first base. This clonotype was obtained from an elderly woman with acute or convalescent COVID-19. Sample: peripheral blood. The sequence links TRBV6-1 to TRBJ1-3; TRBD1 fits 10 bases in the junction. The CDR3 sequence is CASSGDRGEHPSGNTIYF. The DNA is as follows: TGTGCCAGCAGTGGGGACAGGGGCGAACACCCTTCTGGAAACACCATATATTTT.